Given below is one T cell receptor (beta chain) in context. Its antigen is currently unknown. The sample belongs to a study of Ad26.COV2.S vaccination and SARS-CoV-2 variants. As to treatment: around 19 received Ad26.COV2.S at low or high dose, single or two shots; about 5 received placebo; per-sample allocation not given. Samples analyzed were those drawn on day 63 after the first vaccine or placebo injection. An adult aged 18-55 years in Boston served as the donor. Study-wide results and caveats: Vaccine and placebo groups showed comparable non-spike TCR breadth. Substantial post-vaccination breadth of spike-specific CD8+ and CD4+ T cell responses was reported.

TCRdb's copy holds only in-frame clones and misses some; the assay was immunoSEQ multiplex PCR. This table holds fewer than 800,000 clones, about 89% found once. Here the sequenced sample was peripheral blood, taken in a trial of Ad26.COV2.S vaccine versus placebo. This TCR was recovered from a person between 18 and 65 years old who received the Ad26.COV2.S COVID-19 vaccine or a placebo.

CDR3 in DNA: TGTGCCATCCCAATACGGGGGCTGGAGCAGTTCTTC. The encoded protein is CAIPIRGLEQFF. J is TRBJ2-1 and V is TRBV2; either TRBD1 or TRBD2 may fit D (6 bases each). Looked up from germline, CDR1 is SNHLY and CDR2 is FYNNEI. V was clipped by 10 bases and J by 10 bases, with 17 bases between them. This CDR3 has 12 residues.